This T cell receptor (beta chain) was sequenced in a study of shared T cell receptors in the human thymus. Sequenced by immunoSEQ multiplex PCR; TCRdb stores in-frame clones only, minus some. The sample yields about 380,000 clones, approximately 95% seen once. The trim removed 5 bases at V and 4 bases at J, leaving 11 bases unmatched. The CDR3 spans 16 residues. The V gene's germline CDR1 is SGHDN and CDR2 FVKESK. The material sequenced was thymocytes. This clonotype was obtained from a human donor. The genes are TRBV14 and TRBJ2-3; TRBD2 matches at 8 bases. CDR3 DNA sequence: TGTGCCAGCAGCTACGGACTAGCCGGAGAGTCAGATACGCAGTATTTT. Encoded protein: CASSYGLAGESDTQYF.